A selection of T cell receptor beta chains follows, all from one sample in a study of cytomegalovirus exposure and HLA in healthy donors. TCRdb's table, derived via immunoSEQ multiplex PCR, lists solely in-frame clones and lacks some. The sample gives 170,000 or so clones, 77% of which show up once; approximately 1.5% is in the top ten. Sequencing input: PBMCs. These receptors all come from a woman in her 30s in good health and CMV-seropositive. The CDR3 runs from the conserved cysteine through the conserved F or W.

V: TRBV9; length: 15; J: TRBJ2-7; CDR3: CASSAGLAVPYEQYF
V: TRBV7-8; length: 15; J: TRBJ1-2; CDR3: CASNPWARGNYGYTF
V: TRBV5-1; length: 15; J: TRBJ2-3; CDR3: CASIPSASGTDTQYF
V: TRBV6-4; length: 12; J: TRBJ2-3; CDR3: CASSRDLIQQYF
V: TRBV29-1; length: 13; J: TRBJ1-1; CDR3: CSVVAGSVTEAFF
V: TRBV2; length: 13; J: TRBJ1-3; CDR3: CASRPGTGNTIYF
V: TRBV28; length: 15; J: TRBJ1-5; CDR3: CASSFNINSNQPQHF
V: TRBV10-3; length: 15; J: TRBJ1-4; CDR3: CAISESAGRDEKLFF
V: TRBV12-5; length: 13; J: TRBJ2-7; CDR3: CASGPRGPYEQYF
V: TRBV7-2; length: 15; J: TRBJ2-1; CDR3: CASSHPGHRYNEQFF
V: TRBV5-1; length: 14; J: TRBJ2-1; CDR3: CASSLGLRQAEQFF
V: TRBV5-1; length: 15; J: TRBJ1-2; CDR3: CASSLGDRWGYGYTF
V: TRBV28; length: 11; J: TRBJ2-7; CDR3: CASSLLDEQYF
V: TRBV27; length: 15; J: TRBJ2-1; CDR3: CASSKAGGLYNEQFF
V: TRBV9; length: 14; J: TRBJ2-4; CDR3: CASIRGLGKNIQYF
V: TRBV27; length: 14; J: TRBJ2-1; CDR3: CASRLAGFQNEQFF
V: TRBV28; length: 17; J: TRBJ2-2; CDR3: CASSLSPAGDPTGELFF
V: TRBV2; length: 13; J: TRBJ2-6; CDR3: CASRATGFFVLTF
V: TRBV11-2; length: 17; J: TRBJ2-2; CDR3: CASSLDAGLAGAGELFF
V: TRBV28; length: 16; J: TRBJ2-1; CDR3: CASSFPARSSYNEQFF
V: TRBV27; length: 15; J: TRBJ1-1; CDR3: CASSHFGQGILEAFF
V: TRBV5-1; length: 14; J: TRBJ1-1; CDR3: CASSSTGDATEAFF
V: TRBV5-1; length: 16; J: TRBJ2-7; CDR3: CASSFSGTGASYEQYF
V: TRBV5-4; length: 15; J: TRBJ2-1; CDR3: CASSKGGTGSNEQFF
V: TRBV14; length: 15; J: TRBJ2-7; CDR3: CASSQTPRTGSEQYF
V: TRBV5-6; length: 14; J: TRBJ1-1; CDR3: CASSNRASNTEAFF
V: TRBV28; length: 14; J: TRBJ2-5; CDR3: CASSSTGVAGTQYF
V: TRBV6-5; length: 14; J: TRBJ2-7; CDR3: CASSFTGGAAKQYF
V: TRBV6-5; length: 13; J: TRBJ2-5; CDR3: CASRQGAGETQYF
V: TRBV5-1; length: 13; J: TRBJ2-1; CDR3: CASSLELLNEQFF
V: TRBV29-1; length: 12; J: TRBJ2-7; CDR3: CSVDSSPYEQYF
V: TRBV13; length: 20; J: TRBJ2-1; CDR3: CASSLGGGLAGGPIYNEQFF
V: TRBV7-2; length: 15; J: TRBJ2-3; CDR3: CASSSLGGQVDTQYF
V: TRBV5-8; length: 13; J: TRBJ1-2; CDR3: CASSHRGTYGYTF
V: TRBV12-5; length: 15; J: TRBJ2-1; CDR3: CASGLGSSSYNEQFF
V: TRBV6-1; length: 15; J: TRBJ2-1; CDR3: CASRPGLAGDNEQFF
V: TRBV7-9; length: 16; J: TRBJ2-7; CDR3: CASSLGLSGESYEQYF
V: TRBV19; length: 15; J: TRBJ1-2; CDR3: CASSIDARSQYGYTF
V: TRBV7-2; length: 13; J: TRBJ2-7; CDR3: CASSLDSNYEQYF
V: TRBV7-2; length: 15; J: TRBJ2-5; CDR3: CASSPQTGLQETQYF
V: TRBV15; length: 17; J: TRBJ2-7; CDR3: CATSRQRQGNFWGEQYF
V: TRBV13; length: 15; J: TRBJ2-7; CDR3: CASSSLGTKPHEQYF
V: TRBV5-4; length: 15; J: TRBJ1-3; CDR3: CASTKDRGTGNTIYF
V: TRBV7-6; length: 14; J: TRBJ1-4; CDR3: CASSSPGHNEKLFF
V: TRBV5-4; length: 13; J: TRBJ2-5; CDR3: CASNLRQGETQYF
V: TRBV18; length: 15; J: TRBJ2-2; CDR3: CASSPREMNTGELFF
V: TRBV4-3; length: 13; J: TRBJ2-3; CDR3: CASSQDSSDTQYF
V: TRBV11-3; length: 14; J: TRBJ2-6; CDR3: CASSLLIGANVLTF
V: TRBV18; length: 16; J: TRBJ1-1; CDR3: CASSPRQGESNTEAFF
V: TRBV6-5; length: 13; J: TRBJ1-1; CDR3: CASSFLSHTEAFF
V: TRBV7-8; length: 16; J: TRBJ2-5; CDR3: CASSLWGLAGIETQYF